These 25 T cell receptor beta chains were all obtained from the same sample, sequenced in a study of lymphopenia after photon versus proton radiotherapy. Assay used: immunoSEQ multiplex PCR; TCRdb lists only in-frame clones, some missing. This sample has more than 20,000 clones, with under 85% found just once. The sequencing here drew on peripheral blood, taken from a patient treated with photon-based radiotherapy. Source of these receptors: a woman in her forties or fifties with pancreatic cancer.

The chain carries TRBV19 and TRBJ2-3; 9 bases match TRBD2. In germline, CDR1 is LNHDA, CDR2 SQIVND (reference sequence). With 8 bases clipped from V and 5 bases from J, the junction kept 8 bases outside the gene matches. This CDR3 is built from 14 residues. In DNA form, the CDR3 reads TGTGCCAGTGCTGTAGCGGGGGATGGAGATACGCAGTATTTT. This gives the protein CASAVAGDGDTQYF.

The gene calls are TRBV5-4 and TRBJ2-3; D is unclear. The ends were cut back, 2 bases at V and 2 bases at J, with 9 bases in the middle. Germline V gene data show CDR1 as SGHNT and CDR2 as YYREEE (reference sequence). There are 14 residues in the CDR3. The CDR3 bases are TGTGCCAGCAGCTTTGGGCCTTTCACAGATACGCAGTATTTT. Its protein product is CASSFGPFTDTQYF.

The table lists this clone with a few counts. V and J are TRBV4-3 and TRBJ1-2; D might be TRBD1 (6 bases). Per germline, CDR1 LGHNA and CDR2 YSLEER. The germline V and J ends were trimmed by 0 bases and 6 bases, with 11 bases remaining between them. CDR3 length equals 14 residues. The CDR3 DNA follows: TGCGCCAGCAGCCAAGATTTTGGGGGCCATGGCTACACCTTC. Protein sequence: CASSQDFGGHGYTF.

A few counts support this clone. The chain joins TRBV27 to TRBJ1-5; 7 bases are a match to TRBD1. The CDR3 consists of 15 residues. The J segment lost 5 bases and the V segment lost 5 bases, leaving 9 bases of the junction unmatched. The germline CDR1 and CDR2 sequences are MNHEY and SMNVEV (reference sequence). The CDR3 DNA follows: TGTGCCAGCAGTCCCCTCGGAGGGGGCGATCAGCCCCAGCATTTT. The encoded protein is CASSPLGGGDQPQHF.

The genes are TRBV4-1 and TRBJ2-2; the D call may be TRBD1 or TRBD2 (5 bases each). V was pared by 0 bases and J by 0 bases, with 14 bases between. The V gene's germline CDR1 is MGHRA and CDR2 YSYEKL. The CDR3 contains 18 residues. The CDR3 bases are TGCGCCAGCAGCCAAGAAGGATTCGGGACGGCGAACACCGGGGAGCTGTTTTTT. Translated, it gives CASSQEGFGTANTGELFF.

The rearrangement links TRBV14 to TRBJ2-5; the D is unclear. Looked up from germline, CDR1 is SGHDN and CDR2 is FVKESK. The CDR3 length is 13 residues. The V end was cut by 2 bases, the J end by 1 base, with 5 bases between. The CDR3 nucleotides are TGTGCCAGCAGCCAACAACTCCAAGAGACCCAGTACTTC. Translated, it gives CASSQQLQETQYF.

The rearrangement uses TRBV10-3 and TRBJ2-7; 10 nucleotides align to TRBD1. The ends lost 10 bases at V and 5 bases at J; junction bases unmatched: 8. This CDR3 region has 13 residues. CDR1 is ENHRY and CDR2 is SYGVKD in the germline V gene. The chain's CDR3 is CATGTGEGNEQYF. CDR3 bases: TGTGCCACCGGGACAGGGGAGGGAAACGAGCAGTACTTC.

The chain employs TRBV19 and TRBJ2-7; D gene unclear. The CDR3 consists of 13 residues. Germline V gene data show CDR1 as LNHDA and CDR2 as SQIVND (reference sequence). The V gene lost 1 base and the J gene lost 0 bases, with 4 bases spanning the gap. The CDR3 nucleotides are TGTGCCAGTAGTATAGCGCCCTCCTACGAGCAGTACTTC. Translation gives CASSIAPSYEQYF.

The J gene is TRBJ2-1, the V gene TRBV11-3, with 8 nucleotides matching TRBD2. The CDR3 contains 15 residues. The germline CDR1 and CDR2 sequences are SGHNT and YENEEA. Germline trimming cut 5 bases from V and 0 bases from J; bases unmatched to any gene: 3. The CDR3 sequence: CASSPSGGSYNEQFF. CDR3 DNA: TGTGCCAGCAGCCCCAGCGGGGGCTCCTACAATGAGCAGTTCTTC.

The V and J genes are TRBV19 and TRBJ1-1; 8 nucleotides match TRBD1. Germline V gene data show CDR1 as LNHDA and CDR2 as SQIVND (reference sequence). The length of the CDR3 is 13 residues. J gave up 5 bases and V 7 bases, and 6 bases lay outside the gene matches. The CDR3 DNA follows: TGTGCCAGTAAAGGACAGGGTGAAACTGAAGCTTTCTTT. It encodes CASKGQGETEAFF.

The chain combines TRBV27 with TRBJ2-3; the match to TRBD1 covers 9 bases. Germline V CDR1 and CDR2: MNHEY, SMNVEV (reference sequence). The length of the CDR3 is 15 residues. The trim removed 5 bases at V and 4 bases at J, leaving 7 bases unmatched. The CDR3 region has the DNA TGTGCCAGCAGTATACTACAGGGGGCCCCAGATACGCAGTATTTT. It codes for CASSILQGAPDTQYF.

V and J are TRBV19 and TRBJ2-2; D not certain. The V end lost 9 bases, the J end lost 6 bases, and 5 bases lay between the germline ends. The CDR3 sequence is 10 residues long. CDR1 is LNHDA, CDR2 SQIVND, per germline (reference sequence). CDR3 in DNA: TGTGCCAGCTGGTCCGGGGAGCTGTTTTTT. Its translation is CASWSGELFF.

CDR3 bases: TGTGCCAGTAGTATCCAGCGGCGCTCCTACAATGAGCAGTTCTTC. It is translated as CASSIQRRSYNEQFF. This chain links TRBV19 with TRBJ2-1; TRBD2 might be the D (5 bases). Germline V gives CDR1 LNHDA, CDR2 SQIVND (reference sequence). CDR3 length: 15 residues. V lost 3 bases and J lost 0, with 9 bases in between. The full variable domain, rest sourced from reference TRBV19 and TRBJ2-1, is DGGITQSPKYLFRKEGQNVTLSCEQNLNHDAMYWYRQDPGQGLRLIYYSQIVNDFQKGDIAEGYSVSREKKESFPLTVTSAQKNPTAFYLCASSIQRRSYNEQFFGPGTRLTVL.

The chain is built from TRBV27 and TRBJ2-1; D is perhaps TRBD1 or TRBD2 (7 bases each). Germline lookup yields CDR1 MNHEY and CDR2 SMNVEV (reference sequence). The CDR3 totals 16 residues. V lost 2 bases and J lost 10, with 21 bases in between. The DNA for the CDR3 is TGTGCCAGCAGTTTACGACAGGGCGGGAGTAGCCTGGAGCAGTTCTTC. This encodes CASSLRQGGSSLEQFF.

The V call is TRBV5-1, the J call TRBJ2-2; 9 nucleotides line up with TRBD2. The length of the CDR3 is 16 residues. With V trimmed by 5 bases and J by 3 bases, 8 bases remained unmatched. From germline, CDR1 is SGHRS and CDR2 YFSETQ. CDR3 region: CASRGGRAGHTGELFF. The CDR3 coding sequence is TGCGCCAGCAGAGGCGGGAGGGCCGGACACACCGGGGAGCTGTTTTTT. Drawing the rest from reference TRBV5-1 and TRBJ2-2, the complete variable domain is KAGVTQTPRYLIKTRGQQVTLSCSPISGHRSVSWYQQTPGQGLQFLFEYFSETQRNKGNFPGRFSGRQFSNSRSEMNVSTLELGDSALYLCASRGGRAGHTGELFFGEGSRLTVL.

The chain recombines TRBV9 with TRBJ1-2; tentative D call: TRBD1 (6 bases). Per the germline V gene, CDR1 is SGDLS and CDR2 is YYNGEE. The CDR3 covers 17 residues. V shed 3 bases and J shed 0 bases, with 18 bases lying between them. CDR3 in DNA: TGTGCCAGCAGCGCCACCTTTGGACAGACGTCTAACTATGGCTACACCTTC. It yields the protein CASSATFGQTSNYGYTF.

By frequency in the sample, this clone is medium-sized. The chain couples TRBV7-9 to TRBJ2-2; 13 bases agree with TRBD2. CDR1 SEHNR and CDR2 FQNEAQ come from the germline V gene (reference sequence). CDR3 length equals 14 residues. V lost 5 bases and J lost 7; bases outside the gene matches: 1. CDR3 loop: CASSGLAGDGELFF. The CDR3 DNA follows: TGTGCCAGCAGCGGACTAGCGGGAGACGGGGAGCTGTTTTTT.

This chain links TRBV19 with TRBJ2-1, with 8 positions matching TRBD2. V was pared by 5 bases and J by 6 bases, with 12 bases of the junction left unmatched. Germline V gene sequence: CDR1 LNHDA, CDR2 SQIVND (reference sequence). This CDR3 is built from 16 residues. The CDR3 DNA follows: TGTGCCAGTAGTTCGCAAGTCGGGAGGGCCTCCAATGAGCAGTTCTTC. Encoded protein: CASSSQVGRASNEQFF.

This clone was observed a handful of times. The CDR3 DNA follows: TGCGCCAGCAGCCAAGATGAGGCAGAGAATGAAAAACTGTTTTTT. Translated, it gives CASSQDEAENEKLFF. V usage is TRBV4-3 and J usage is TRBJ1-4; no firm D call. The V end was cut by 0 bases, the J end by 5 bases, with 10 bases between. CDR1 and CDR2 (germline): LGHNA, YSLEER. There are 15 residues in the CDR3.

This clone was seen only a few times. The chain couples TRBV27 to TRBJ2-3; 7 bases fit TRBD2. CDR1 and CDR2 (germline): MNHEY, SMNVEV (reference sequence). V was pared by 4 bases and J by 1 base, with 8 bases of the junction left unmatched. The length of the CDR3 is 16 residues. CDR3 nucleotides: TGTGCCAGCAGTTCCCCACTCAGCGGGGGCACAGATACGCAGTATTTT. This sequence encodes CASSSPLSGGTDTQYF.

V gene TRBV6-1 combines with J gene TRBJ1-1; possibly TRBD1 for D (5 bases). Trimming stripped 3 bases from V and 4 bases from J, with 15 bases between. Looked up from germline, CDR1 is MNHNS and CDR2 is SASEGT. The CDR3 is made up of 15 amino acids. In nucleotides, the CDR3 is TGTGCCAGCAGTGAGGCTGTTTCAGGGACCACTGAAGCTTTCTTT. This gives the protein CASSEAVSGTTEAFF.

The table lists this clone with a count of one. The V gene is TRBV27, the J gene TRBJ1-6; unclear D gene. With 8 bases removed from V and 7 bases from J, the gap between germline ends came to 15 bases. The CDR3 contains 14 residues. CDR1 is MNHEY, CDR2 SMNVEV, per germline (reference sequence). CDR3 coding DNA: TGTGCCAGCTCCGACCGGGGAAGAAATTCACCCCTCCACTTT. Its translation is CASSDRGRNSPLHF.

J is TRBJ1-5 and V is TRBV4-1; no clear D. Germline V gives CDR1 MGHRA, CDR2 YSYEKL. The germline V and J ends were trimmed by 0 bases and 0 bases, with 12 bases remaining between them. This CDR3 has 17 residues. CDR3 residues: CASSQDAPTNSNQPQHF. The CDR3 DNA is TGCGCCAGCAGCCAAGACGCCCCCACGAATAGCAATCAGCCCCAGCATTTT.

The chain recombines TRBV19 with TRBJ2-1; perhaps TRBD2 as D (5 bases). Trimming took off 5 bases at V and 8 bases at J, with 19 bases between the two ends. CDR1 LNHDA and CDR2 SQIVND come from the germline V gene (reference sequence). This CDR3 comprises 15 residues. The CDR3 nucleotides read TGTGCCAGTAGTCCTCGTAGCGATGTGGGGTATGAGCAGTTCTTC. Residues: CASSPRSDVGYEQFF. Variable domain in full (rest from reference TRBV19 and TRBJ2-1): DGGITQSPKYLFRKEGQNVTLSCEQNLNHDAMYWYRQDPGQGLRLIYYSQIVNDFQKGDIAEGYSVSREKKESFPLTVTSAQKNPTAFYLCASSPRSDVGYEQFFGPGTRLTVL.

The genes are TRBV28 and TRBJ2-1; 9 positions agree with TRBD2. This CDR3 is 16 amino acids long. Trimming cost V 4 bases and J 3 bases; bases outside gene matches: 7. The germline V gene has CDR1 MDHEN and CDR2 SYDVKM. Written as DNA, the CDR3 is TGTGCCAGCAGTTCCGGGCGGGAGGGCCGCTACAATGAGCAGTTCTTC. Translated, it gives CASSSGREGRYNEQFF. The full variable domain, with the rest looked up from reference TRBV28 and TRBJ2-1, is DVKVTQSSRYLVKRTGEKVFLECVQDMDHENMFWYRQDPGLGLRLIYFSYDVKMKEKGDIPEGYSVSREKKERFSLILESASTNQTSMYLCASSSGREGRYNEQFFGPGTRLTVL.